What follows is one T cell receptor (beta chain) and its context. Its target is unknown. This record comes from a study of cytomegalovirus exposure and HLA in healthy donors. This CDR3 comprises 16 residues. V shed 6 bases and J 4 bases; nucleotides not matched to a gene: 11. Germline CDR1 reads SGHRS; CDR2 reads YFSETQ. Overall study findings and caveats: The classifier was said to identify cytomegalovirus status with high specificity and sensitivity.

The PCR was carried out with 60 Vbeta primers and 13 Jbeta primers. Data came from immunoSEQ multiplex PCR; TCRdb stores just in-frame clones and leaves some out. The sample contains 150,000 or so clones, around 83% of which appear only once. The sample comprised PBMCs. V and J are TRBV5-1 and TRBJ1-1, with 11 bases that match TRBD1. The sequence was collected from a male donor in good health and CMV-seropositive. The CDR3 nucleotides are TGCGCCAGCATCTCCTTTCCGGGACAGGGGGTCACTGAAGCTTTCTTT. Its protein product is CASISFPGQGVTEAFF.